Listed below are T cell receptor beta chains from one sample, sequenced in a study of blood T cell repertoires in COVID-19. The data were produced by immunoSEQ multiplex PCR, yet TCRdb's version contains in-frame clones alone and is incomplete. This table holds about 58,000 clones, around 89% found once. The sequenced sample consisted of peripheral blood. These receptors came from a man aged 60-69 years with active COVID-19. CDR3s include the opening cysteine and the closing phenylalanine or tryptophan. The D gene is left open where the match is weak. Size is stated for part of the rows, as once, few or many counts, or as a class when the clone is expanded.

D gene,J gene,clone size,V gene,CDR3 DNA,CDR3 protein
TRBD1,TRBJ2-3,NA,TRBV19,TGTGCCAGTAGGAGAACAGGGGGCGCTTTTGGCACAGATACGCAGTATTTT,CASRRTGGAFGTDTQYF
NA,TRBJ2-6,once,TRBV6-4,TGTGCCAGCAGTGAAGGACGGGGCTCTGGGGCCAACGTCCTGACTTTC,CASSEGRGSGANVLTF
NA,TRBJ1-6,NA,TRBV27,TGTGCCAGCAGTTTATCTAGGGGTTCACCCCTCCACTTT,CASSLSRGSPLHF
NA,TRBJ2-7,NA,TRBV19,TGTGCCAGTAGCGTAGCAGGGTACTACGAGCAGTACTTC,CASSVAGYYEQYF
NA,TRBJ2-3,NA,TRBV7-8,TGTGCCAGCAGCACCTCAGGGACTGGCACAGATACGCAGTATTTT,CASSTSGTGTDTQYF
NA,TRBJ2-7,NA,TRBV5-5,TGTGCCAGCAGCTTTTCTCAGGGTTACGAGCAGTACTTC,CASSFSQGYEQYF
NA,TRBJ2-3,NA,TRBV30,TGTGCCTGGAGCGTAGACAGCAAAACCTCCACAGATACGCAGTATTTT,CAWSVDSKTSTDTQYF
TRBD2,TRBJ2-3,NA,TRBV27,TGTGCCAGCAGTTCGGGACTAGCGGGGACAGATACGCAGTATTTT,CASSSGLAGTDTQYF
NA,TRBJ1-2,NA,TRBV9,TGTGCCAGCAGCGTGAGCCCTCTGGGCTACACCTTC,CASSVSPLGYTF
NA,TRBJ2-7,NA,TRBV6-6,TGTGCCAGCAGTTGGACAGCAACCTACGAGCAGTACTTC,CASSWTATYEQYF
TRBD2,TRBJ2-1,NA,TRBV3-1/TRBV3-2,TGTGCCAGCAGCCAAGGGGGGGGTCGAAACAATGAGCAGTTCTTC,CASSQGGGRNNEQFF
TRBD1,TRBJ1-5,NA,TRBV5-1,TGCGCCAGCAGCTCGGGACAGTTTGGTCAGCCCCAGCATTTT,CASSSGQFGQPQHF
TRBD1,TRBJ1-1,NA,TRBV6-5,TGTGCCAGCAGCCCCGGGACAGGGGGATCAGCTTTCTTT,CASSPGTGGSAFF
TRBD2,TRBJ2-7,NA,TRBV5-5,TGTGCCAGCAGCTTGGATGGACTAGCCTACGAGCAGTACTTC,CASSLDGLAYEQYF
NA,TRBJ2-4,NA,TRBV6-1,TGTGCCAGCAGTGAGGACGGGGTCAAAAACATTCAGTACTTC,CASSEDGVKNIQYF
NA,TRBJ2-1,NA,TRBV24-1,TGTGCCACCAGTGACCCCGCTCGGCAGGGGTTTAATGATGAGCAGTTCTTC,CATSDPARQGFNDEQFF
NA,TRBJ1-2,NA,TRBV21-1,TGTGCCAGCAGCAAATCCCCATTGACAGGGGACCTTTATGGCTACACCTTC,CASSKSPLTGDLYGYTF
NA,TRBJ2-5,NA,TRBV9,TGTGCCAGCAGCGAAAGCGGAAAAGAGACCCAGTACTTC,CASSESGKETQYF
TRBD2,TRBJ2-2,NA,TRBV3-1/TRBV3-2,TGTGCCAGCAGCCCTACTAGCGGGGGGGCCATCGCCGGGGAGCTGTTTTTT,CASSPTSGGAIAGELFF
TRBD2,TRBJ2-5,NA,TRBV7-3,TGTGCCAGCAGCCCCGGCGGAATAGCGGGGGTGGGGGAGACCCAGTACTTC,CASSPGGIAGVGETQYF
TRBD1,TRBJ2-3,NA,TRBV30,TGTGCCAGCAGGGGGTGGAGCACAGATACGCAGTATTTT,CASRGWSTDTQYF
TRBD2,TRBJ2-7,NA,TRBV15,TGTGCCACCAGGGCTAGCGGGAGTTACGAGCAGTACTTC,CATRASGSYEQYF
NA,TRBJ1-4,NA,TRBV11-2,TGTGCCAGCAGCTTAAGGGGGATTAATGAAAAACTGTTTTTT,CASSLRGINEKLFF
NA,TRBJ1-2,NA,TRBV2,TGTGCCAGCAGTGGTTTTGTGGGCGGGTATGGCTACACCTTC,CASSGFVGGYGYTF
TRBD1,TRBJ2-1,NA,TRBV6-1,TGTGCCAGCAGTGAGGGACAGGGCCCCAATGAGCAGTTCTTC,CASSEGQGPNEQFF
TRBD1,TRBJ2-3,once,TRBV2,TGTGCCAGCAGTGGACAGGGGGGAACAGATACGCAGTATTTT,CASSGQGGTDTQYF
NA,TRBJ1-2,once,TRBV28,TGTGCCAGCAGTTCAAGCCCCTCGGGGTATGGCTACACCTTC,CASSSSPSGYGYTF
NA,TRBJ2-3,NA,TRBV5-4,TGTGCCAGCAGCTCGAAGGAACCGAGGGACACAGATACGCAGTATTTT,CASSSKEPRDTDTQYF
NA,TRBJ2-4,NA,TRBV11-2,TGTGCCAGCAGCTTAGATGGTAGCCGAGTAGCCAAAAACATTCAGTACTTC,CASSLDGSRVAKNIQYF
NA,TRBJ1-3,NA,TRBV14,TGTGCCAGCAGTCAGTCTGGAAACACCATATATTTT,CASSQSGNTIYF
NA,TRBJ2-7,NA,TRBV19,TGTGCCAGTAGTATATCGGCGGCAGGGGAATACGAGCAGTACTTC,CASSISAAGEYEQYF
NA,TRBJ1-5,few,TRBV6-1,TGTGCCAGCAGTGTGGAAAGGGGATCGGCTGGCAATCAGCCCCAGCATTTT,CASSVERGSAGNQPQHF
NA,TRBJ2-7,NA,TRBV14,TGTGCCAGCAGCCCGGCTCATCCAGGGCAGCAGTACTTC,CASSPAHPGQQYF
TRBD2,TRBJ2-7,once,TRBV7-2,TGTGCCAGCAGCTTAGTCCCTAGCGGGAGTTTCCCCTACGAGCAGTACTTC,CASSLVPSGSFPYEQYF
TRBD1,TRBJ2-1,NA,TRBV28,TGTGCCAGCAGCCGACCCAGGGGGTCCTACAATGAGCAGTTCTTC,CASSRPRGSYNEQFF
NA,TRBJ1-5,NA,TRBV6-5,TGTGCCAGCCATGACAGAGACAATCAGCCCCAGCATTTT,CASHDRDNQPQHF
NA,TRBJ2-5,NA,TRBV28,TGTGCCAGCAGGGGAATAAAGCGGGCCCAAGAGACCCAGTACTTC,CASRGIKRAQETQYF
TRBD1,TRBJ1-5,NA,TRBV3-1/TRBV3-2,TGTGCCAGCAGCCAAGGTACAGGGGTGAATCAGCCCCAGCATTTT,CASSQGTGVNQPQHF
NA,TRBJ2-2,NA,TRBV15,TGTGCCACCAGCACATGGGGGGAGAACACCGGGGAGCTGTTTTTT,CATSTWGENTGELFF
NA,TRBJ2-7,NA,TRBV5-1,TGCGCCAGCAGCCCTGGGGACACCCCCTACGAGCAGTACTTC,CASSPGDTPYEQYF
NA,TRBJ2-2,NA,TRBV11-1,TGTGCCAGCAGACCTAGGAACGAGTGGGGCGGCGGGGAGCTGTTTTTT,CASRPRNEWGGGELFF
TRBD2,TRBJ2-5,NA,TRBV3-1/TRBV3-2,TGTGCCAGCAGCCAAGGGATAGGGACTAGCCAAGAGACCCAGTACTTC,CASSQGIGTSQETQYF
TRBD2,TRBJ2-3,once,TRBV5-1,TGCGCCACGCGGGGGGCCATAGATACGCAGTATTTT,CATRGAIDTQYF
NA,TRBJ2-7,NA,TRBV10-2,TGCGCCAGCAGTGAGAACCTGCTTAGCTACGAGCAGTACTTC,CASSENLLSYEQYF
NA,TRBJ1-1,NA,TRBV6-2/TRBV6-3,TGTGCCAGCAGTTATGGGGGCCTGAACACTGAAGCTTTCTTT,CASSYGGLNTEAFF
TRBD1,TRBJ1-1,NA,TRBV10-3,TGTGCCATCAGAAGGGACAGGGAGCGGAACACTGAAGCTTTCTTT,CAIRRDRERNTEAFF
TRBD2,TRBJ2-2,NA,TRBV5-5,TGTGCCAGCAGCTTGCGGCTAGCGGTTAACACCGGGGAGCTGTTTTTT,CASSLRLAVNTGELFF
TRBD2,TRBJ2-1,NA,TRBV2,TGTGCCAGCAGCCCGCACGGACTAGCGGGATCCTACAATGAGCAGTTCTTC,CASSPHGLAGSYNEQFF
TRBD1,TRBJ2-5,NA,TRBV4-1,TGCGCCAGCAGCCAGGGCAGGGGGCCAATAGAGACCCAGTACTTC,CASSQGRGPIETQYF
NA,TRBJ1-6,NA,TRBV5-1,TGCGCCAGCAGCTTGGCCAACCTCGGGCGGGGGGATAATTCACCCCTCCACTTT,CASSLANLGRGDNSPLHF
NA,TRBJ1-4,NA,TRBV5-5,TGTGCCAGCAGCTTGGCCGGCGGGGACGGGGCTAATGAAAAACTGTTTTTT,CASSLAGGDGANEKLFF
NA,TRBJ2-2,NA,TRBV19,TGTGCCAGTAGTATAGGTAGCCCACTCACCGGGGAGCTGTTTTTT,CASSIGSPLTGELFF
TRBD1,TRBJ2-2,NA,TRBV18,TGTGCCAGCTCACCTGCGGGACAGGGAGATGGCGGGGAGCTGTTTTTT,CASSPAGQGDGGELFF
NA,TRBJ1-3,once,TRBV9,TGTGCCAGCAGCGTAGTTCCGTTGGGAAACACCATATATTTT,CASSVVPLGNTIYF
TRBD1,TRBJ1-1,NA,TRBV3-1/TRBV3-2,TGTGCCAGCAGCCAAGGTCAGGGGGCTCGTGAAGCTTTCTTT,CASSQGQGAREAFF
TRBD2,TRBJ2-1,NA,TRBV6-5,TGTGCCAGCAGATTAGCGGGACCCAATGAGCAGTTCTTC,CASRLAGPNEQFF
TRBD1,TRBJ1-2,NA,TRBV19,TGTGCCAGTAGTCCGAGGGACAGCTGGAACTATGGCTACACCTTC,CASSPRDSWNYGYTF
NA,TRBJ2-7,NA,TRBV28,TGTGCCAGCAGTCTCACAGGACGGCAGGGTGACGAGCAGTACTTC,CASSLTGRQGDEQYF